The present entry profiles one T cell receptor (beta chain) with its context. Vbeta (60) and Jbeta (13) primers were used in the PCR. Measured with immunoSEQ multiplex PCR; TCRdb has only the in-frame clones, and not every one. Of about 150,000 clones in the sample, 79% were seen once. The CDR3 consists of 15 residues. Germline V CDR1 and CDR2: SNHLY, FYNNEI. V was clipped by 9 bases and J by 8 bases; unmatched bases: 10. The data were taken from a study of cytomegalovirus exposure and HLA in healthy donors. Input material: PBMCs. The rearrangement uses TRBV2 and TRBJ2-1; 13 bases agree with TRBD2. The receptor was isolated from a man in his fifties in good health and CMV-seropositive. The CDR3 coding sequence is TGTGCCAGGGGAGGGACTAGCGGGAATTTCGATGAGCAGTTCTTC. Encoded protein: CARGGTSGNFDEQFF.